This T cell receptor (beta chain) was sequenced for a study of post-analysis software for immune sequencing data. Turning to the study itself: Relapsing-remitting, secondary progressive and progressive-relapsing forms made up the multiple sclerosis disease courses. Findings and caveats of the study: Significantly decreased normalized Chao1 diversity was recorded for multiple sclerosis patients relative to controls. Compared with controls, patients had more of 4 to 6 TRBV segments, including TRBV5-6, TRBV5-1 and TRBV20-1.

The TCR beta cDNA libraries carried unique molecular identifiers. A single record per CDR3 protein comes from TCRdb applying MiXCR to the PCR reads. The data contain roughly 650,000 distinct CDR3 sequences, 59% of them singletons. The CDR3 loop spans 15 amino acids. Deletions cut 1 base from V and 3 bases from J, with 13 bases between. Germline-derived CDR1 and CDR2 are SQVTM and ANQGSEA. There are a few counts of this clonotype. Its antigen is unknown. The source material was blood. This sequence originates from a girl aged 2 to 9 with multiple sclerosis. The V and J genes are TRBV29-1 and TRBJ2-1; D may correspond to TRBD1 or TRBD2 (5 bases each). The DNA of the CDR3 is TGCAGCGTTGAAGGAGCGGACAACGACTACAATGAGCAGTTCTTC. It specifies CSVEGADNDYNEQFF.